The 21 T cell receptor beta chains given below trace back to one sample, sequenced in a study of cytomegalovirus exposure and HLA in healthy donors. It was with 60 Vbeta and 13 Jbeta primers that the PCR ran. Clones were read by immunoSEQ multiplex PCR, and TCRdb kept only the in-frame ones, dropping some. The profile shows about 100,000 clones, 60% to 85% of them singletons. The source material was PBMCs. The receptors derive from a man in his fifties or sixties in good health and CMV-seronegative.

The J gene is TRBJ1-4, the V gene TRBV30; no firm D call. V was trimmed by 0 bases and J by 8 bases, leaving 10 bases between them. The V gene's germline CDR1 is GTSNPN and CDR2 SVGIG (reference sequence). This CDR3 spans 13 amino acids. The chain's CDR3 is CAWSVSGGEKLFF. The CDR3 coding sequence is TGTGCCTGGAGTGTGTCAGGCGGGGAAAAACTGTTTTTT.

The chain couples TRBV11-2 to TRBJ2-7; perhaps TRBD1 as D (5 bases). The CDR3 contains 15 residues. Trimming left V 3 bases short and J 4 bases short, with 16 bases between. The germline V gene encodes CDR1 SGHAT and CDR2 FQNNGV. CDR3 sequence reads: CASSFEQVMGYEQYF. The CDR3, as DNA: TGTGCCAGCAGCTTCGAACAGGTTATGGGTTACGAGCAGTACTTC.

The chain uses TRBV7-7 and TRBJ2-2, with TRBD1 identical over 8 bases. There are 15 residues in the CDR3. The germline V gene has CDR1 SSHAT and CDR2 FNYEAQ (reference sequence). The junction had 9 bases not matched to a gene; V was cut back by 5 bases and J by 7 bases. This chain's CDR3 is CASSQGQGAGGELFF. The CDR3 nucleotides read TGTGCCAGCAGCCAGGGGCAGGGGGCTGGCGGGGAGCTGTTTTTT.

This chain connects TRBV2 to TRBJ1-2; D not certain. The CDR3 is 14 amino acids. V lost 5 bases and J lost 4, with 14 bases in between. Per the germline V gene, CDR1 is SNHLY and CDR2 is FYNNEI. CDR3 sequence: CASSSVSGPYGYTF. CDR3 in DNA: TGTGCCAGCAGTTCCGTTAGCGGCCCCTATGGCTACACCTTC.

This sequence joins TRBV5-1 and TRBJ1-2; D not certain. Germline V gene data show CDR1 as SGHRS and CDR2 as YFSETQ. The V end was cut by 0 bases, the J end by 0 bases, with 12 bases between. The CDR3 is 16 amino acids. The CDR3 DNA follows: TGCGCCAGCAGCTTGGGGGAGACGGAATCTAACTATGGCTACACCTTC. Its protein is CASSLGETESNYGYTF.

CDR3 sequence reads: CASSAQTSGRTNEQFF. CDR3 coding DNA: TGTGCCAGCAGTGCCCAGACTAGCGGAAGAACTAATGAGCAGTTCTTC. V is TRBV6-4 and J is TRBJ2-1, with 9 positions matching TRBD2. The CDR3 is made up of 16 amino acids. The germline V gene has CDR1 MRHNA and CDR2 SNTAGT. The junction had 11 bases not matched to a gene; V was cut back by 4 bases and J by 7 bases.

The gene calls are TRBV29-1 and TRBJ2-4; 8 bases are a match to TRBD2. In germline, CDR1 is SQVTM, CDR2 ANQGSEA. The CDR3 contains 14 residues. V dropped 7 bases and J dropped 7; count of bases not matched to a gene: 12. CDR3 in DNA: TGCAGCGCTGGTACCGGGGGGGCAAGGAACATTCAGTACTTC. This codes for CSAGTGGARNIQYF.

V and J are TRBV28 and TRBJ1-4, with a tentative D call TRBD1 (6 bases). Germline values: CDR1 MDHEN, CDR2 SYDVKM. The CDR3 contains 16 residues. V was pared by 6 bases and J by 0 bases, with 14 bases between. CDR3 nucleotide sequence: TGTGCCAGCAGCCTCAACAGACAGGCAACTAATGAAAAACTGTTTTTT. It specifies CASSLNRQATNEKLFF.

V is TRBV6-1 and J is TRBJ1-1; the D gene is possibly TRBD1 (6 bases). The CDR3 totals 14 residues. V lost 6 bases, J lost 6 bases, and 17 bases lay in between. Germline values: CDR1 MNHNS, CDR2 SASEGT. The CDR3 protein is CASRNREGVSEAFF. The CDR3 DNA is TGTGCCAGCAGGAACAGGGAAGGAGTCTCTGAAGCTTTCTTT.

The chain recombines TRBV7-3 with TRBJ2-1; D remains unclear. V lost 2 bases to trimming and J lost 9 bases, with 8 bases between them. The CDR3 has 12 residues. The germline V gene has CDR1 SGHTA and CDR2 FQGTGA. The DNA of the CDR3 is TGTGCCAGCAGCTTACCCCCCGGTGAGCAGTTCTTC. Its protein product is CASSLPPGEQFF.

This sequence joins TRBV18 and TRBJ2-2, with D tentatively TRBD1 (6 bases). Germline CDR1 and CDR2: KGHSH and LQKENI. V dropped 5 bases and J dropped 2 bases, with 12 bases sitting between them. The CDR3 covers 15 residues. For the CDR3, the DNA is TGTGCCAGCTCATCCACAGGGATCAACACCGGGGAGCTGTTTTTT. Protein: CASSSTGINTGELFF.

This clone was counted a single time. The chain joins TRBV6-1 to TRBJ2-7; 7 bases match TRBD1. Germline trimming cut 6 bases from V and 2 bases from J; bases unmatched to any gene: 4. This CDR3 spans 13 amino acids. Germline CDR1 is MNHNS and CDR2 is SASEGT. CDR3 loop: CASRPGQTYEQYF. CDR3 nucleotides: TGTGCCAGCAGACCGGGACAGACCTACGAGCAGTACTTC.

J is TRBJ2-1 and V is TRBV7-3, with no clear D. This CDR3 comprises 12 residues. Germline CDR1 reads SGHTA; CDR2 reads FQGTGA. V was clipped by 4 bases and J by 10 bases, with 11 bases between them. For the CDR3, the DNA is TGTGCCAGCAGCTCCCACCAGGCAGAGCAGTTCTTC. It codes for CASSSHQAEQFF.

This clone appeared a few times. The chain carries TRBV7-9 and TRBJ1-6; possible D gene TRBD1, 5 bases. This CDR3 has 15 amino acids. Trimming shortened V by 8 bases and J by 6 bases, and 17 bases separated the two germline ends. Germline CDR1 and CDR2: SEHNR and FQNEAQ (reference sequence). CDR3 in amino acids: CASSEPRGGNSPLHF. CDR3 bases: TGTGCCAGCTCTGAACCAAGGGGAGGTAATTCACCCCTCCACTTT.

This clone came up a few times. The rearrangement links TRBV5-1 to TRBJ2-3; 13 bases agree with TRBD2. CDR3 length: 16 amino acids. Losses at the gene ends were 4 bases for V and 2 bases for J; bases not matched to a gene: 4. Germline V gene data show CDR1 as SGHRS and CDR2 as YFSETQ. The DNA for the CDR3 is TGCGCCAGCAGCAAGACTAGCGGGGGGTACACAGATACGCAGTATTTT. It translates to CASSKTSGGYTDTQYF.

This clone appeared once. This chain links TRBV28 with TRBJ1-2, with 7 bases matching TRBD1. This CDR3 spans 14 amino acids. Per germline, CDR1 MDHEN and CDR2 SYDVKM. V shed 2 bases, J shed 2 bases, and the junction held 2 bases outside the gene matches. Written as DNA, the CDR3 is TGTGCCAGCAGTTTAGGGACAGTAAACTATGGCTACACCTTC. As protein: CASSLGTVNYGYTF.

In its sample, this clone was seen a few times. The gene calls are TRBV16 and TRBJ1-1, with D uncertain. This CDR3 region has 14 residues. The ends were cut back, 1 base at V and 0 bases at J, with 6 bases in the middle. Per the germline V gene, CDR1 is KGHSY and CDR2 is FQNENV. As DNA, the CDR3 is TGTGCCAGCAGCCAATGGTCAGTGAACACTGAAGCTTTCTTT. Protein sequence: CASSQWSVNTEAFF.

The V and J genes are TRBV5-1 and TRBJ2-4; D might be TRBD2 (6 bases). The CDR3 is 14 residues long. Germline loops: CDR1 SGHRS, CDR2 YFSETQ. Trimming shortened V by 0 bases and J by 7 bases, and 11 bases separated the two germline ends. CDR3 protein: CASSLGRGNNIQYF. The CDR3 DNA reads as TGCGCCAGCAGCTTGGGGCGGGGCAATAACATTCAGTACTTC.

The chain joins TRBV18 to TRBJ1-1; perhaps TRBD1 as D (5 bases). This CDR3 spans 17 amino acids. Germline CDR1 and CDR2: KGHSH and LQKENI. Between the trimmed V and J ends, which lost 1 base and 1 base, there was a span of 16 bases. CDR3 nucleotide sequence: TGTGCCAGCTCACCACAAGGGGTGGGAACAGCGAACACTGAAGCTTTCTTT. Encoded protein: CASSPQGVGTANTEAFF.

This clone was observed a single time. This chain connects TRBV19 to TRBJ2-3; 7 bases are a match to TRBD2. The CDR3 runs 16 residues. V shed 3 bases, J shed 0 bases, and the junction held 6 bases outside the gene matches. Per the germline V gene, CDR1 is LNHDA and CDR2 is SQIVND (reference sequence). CDR3 protein: CASSILAGASTDTQYF. The CDR3, as DNA: TGTGCCAGTAGTATTCTGGCGGGAGCTAGCACAGATACGCAGTATTTT.

The CDR3 DNA follows: TGTGCCAGCCCGGGACAGAATTATAATTCACCCCTCCACTTT. Its translation: CASPGQNYNSPLHF. The rearrangement uses TRBV2 and TRBJ1-6; 7 positions agree with TRBD1. The CDR3 has 14 amino acids. Germline CDR1 reads SNHLY; CDR2 reads FYNNEI. V shed 8 bases, J shed 4 bases, and the junction held 5 bases outside the gene matches. Full variable domain (outside the CDR3, taken from reference TRBV2 and TRBJ1-6): EPEVTQTPSHQVTQMGQEVILRCVPISNHLYFYWYRQILGQKVEFLVSFYNNEISEKSEIFDDQFSVERPDGSNFTLKIRSTKLEDSAMYFCASPGQNYNSPLHFGNGTRLTVT.